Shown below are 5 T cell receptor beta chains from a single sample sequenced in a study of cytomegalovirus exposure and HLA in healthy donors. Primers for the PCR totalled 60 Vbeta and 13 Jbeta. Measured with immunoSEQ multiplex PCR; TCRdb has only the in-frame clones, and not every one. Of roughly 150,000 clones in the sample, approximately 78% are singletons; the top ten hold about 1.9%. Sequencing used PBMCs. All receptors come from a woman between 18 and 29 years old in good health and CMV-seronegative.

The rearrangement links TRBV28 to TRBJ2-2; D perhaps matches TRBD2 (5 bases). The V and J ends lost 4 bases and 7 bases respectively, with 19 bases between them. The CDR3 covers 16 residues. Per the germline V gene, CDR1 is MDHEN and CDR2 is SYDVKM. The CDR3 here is CASSSGSAGVGGELFF. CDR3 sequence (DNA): TGTGCCAGCAGTTCCGGTTCGGCCGGGGTAGGCGGGGAGCTGTTTTTT.

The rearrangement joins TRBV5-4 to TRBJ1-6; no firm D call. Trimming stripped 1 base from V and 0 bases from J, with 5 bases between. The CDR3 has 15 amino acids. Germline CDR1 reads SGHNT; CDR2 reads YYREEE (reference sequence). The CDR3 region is CASSLTSSYNSPLHF. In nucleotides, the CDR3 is TGTGCCAGCAGCTTGACGAGCTCCTATAATTCACCCCTCCACTTT.

CDR3 sequence reads: CASSQGFSGGQKTQYF. The CDR3 DNA reads TGTGCCAGCAGCCAAGGGTTTAGCGGGGGACAGAAGACCCAGTACTTC. The chain links TRBV14 to TRBJ2-5; 9 bases line up with TRBD2. The CDR3 runs 16 residues. Germline V lookup: CDR1 SGHDN, CDR2 FVKESK. The V segment lost 1 base and the J segment 6 bases; nucleotides outside the gene matches: 9. Filled out from reference TRBV14 and TRBJ2-5, the complete variable domain reads EAGVTQFPSHSVIEKGQTVTLRCDPISGHDNLYWYRRVMGKEIKFLLHFVKESKQDESGMPNNRFLAERTGGTYSTLKVQPAELEDSGVYFCASSQGFSGGQKTQYFGPGTRLLVL.

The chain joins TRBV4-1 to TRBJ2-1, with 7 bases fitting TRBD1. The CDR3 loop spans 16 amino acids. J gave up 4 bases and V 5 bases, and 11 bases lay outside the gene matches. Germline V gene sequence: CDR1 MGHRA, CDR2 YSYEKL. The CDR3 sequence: CASSKVPGQRYNEQFF. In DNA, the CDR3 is TGCGCCAGCAGCAAAGTGCCGGGACAGAGGTACAATGAGCAGTTCTTC.

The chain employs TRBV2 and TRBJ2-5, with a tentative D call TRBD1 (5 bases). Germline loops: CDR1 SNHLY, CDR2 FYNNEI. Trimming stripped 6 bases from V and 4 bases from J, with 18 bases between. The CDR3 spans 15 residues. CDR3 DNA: TGTGCCAGCAGACAACAGGTCACGGCAGGAGAGACCCAGTACTTC. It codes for CASRQQVTAGETQYF.